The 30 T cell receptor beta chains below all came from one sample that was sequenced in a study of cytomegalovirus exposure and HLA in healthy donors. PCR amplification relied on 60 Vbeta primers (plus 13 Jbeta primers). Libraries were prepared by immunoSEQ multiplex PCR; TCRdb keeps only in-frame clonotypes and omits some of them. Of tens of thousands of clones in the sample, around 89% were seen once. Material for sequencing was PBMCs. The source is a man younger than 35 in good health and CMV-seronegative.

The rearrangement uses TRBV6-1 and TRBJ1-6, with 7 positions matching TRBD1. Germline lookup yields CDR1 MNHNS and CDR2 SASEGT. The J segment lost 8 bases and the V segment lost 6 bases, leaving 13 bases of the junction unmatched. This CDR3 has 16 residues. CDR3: CASRERGRDSHSPLHF. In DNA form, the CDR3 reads TGTGCCAGCAGGGAACGGGGTCGGGACAGCCATTCACCCCTCCACTTT.

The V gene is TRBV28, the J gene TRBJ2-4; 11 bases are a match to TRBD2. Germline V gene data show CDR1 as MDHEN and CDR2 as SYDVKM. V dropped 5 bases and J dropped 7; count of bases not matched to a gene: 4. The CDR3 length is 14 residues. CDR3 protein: CASSPSGRFNIQYF. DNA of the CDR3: TGTGCCAGCAGTCCTAGCGGGAGGTTCAACATTCAGTACTTC.

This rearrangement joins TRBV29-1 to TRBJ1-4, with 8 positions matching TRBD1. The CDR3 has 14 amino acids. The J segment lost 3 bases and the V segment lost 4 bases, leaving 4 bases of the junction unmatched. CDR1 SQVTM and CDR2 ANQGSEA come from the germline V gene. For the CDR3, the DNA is TGCAGCGTTGGACAGGGGTCGGCTAATGAAAAACTGTTTTTT. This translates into CSVGQGSANEKLFF.

This chain's CDR3 is CASSAGTASLPLHF. Here the CDR3 DNA reads TGTGCCAGCAGCGCCGGGACAGCGTCTTTACCCCTCCACTTT. The V gene is TRBV11-1, the J gene TRBJ1-6, with 7 bases fitting TRBD1. In germline, CDR1 is SGHAT, CDR2 FQDESV (reference sequence). The V segment lost 5 bases and the J segment 12 bases; nucleotides outside the gene matches: 10. The CDR3 sequence is 14 residues long. The whole variable domain, remainder taken from reference TRBV11-1 and TRBJ1-6, is EAEVAQSPRYKITEKSQAVAFWCDPISGHATLYWYRQILGQGPELLVQFQDESVVDDSQLPKDRFSAERLKGVDSTLKIQPAELGDSAMYLCASSAGTASLPLHFGNGTRLTVT.

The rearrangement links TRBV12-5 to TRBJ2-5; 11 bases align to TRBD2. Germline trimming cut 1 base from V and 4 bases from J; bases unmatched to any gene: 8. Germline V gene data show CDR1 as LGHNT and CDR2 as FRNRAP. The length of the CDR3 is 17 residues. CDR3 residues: CASGLALNSGGGETQYF. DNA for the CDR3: TGTGCTAGTGGTTTGGCCCTTAATAGCGGGGGGGGAGAGACCCAGTACTTC.

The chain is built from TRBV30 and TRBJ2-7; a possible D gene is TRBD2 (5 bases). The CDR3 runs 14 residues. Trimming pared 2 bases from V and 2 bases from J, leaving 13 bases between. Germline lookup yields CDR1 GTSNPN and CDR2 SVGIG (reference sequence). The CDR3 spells CAWSLGDIPYEQYF. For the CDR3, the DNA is TGTGCCTGGAGTCTCGGGGATATACCCTACGAGCAGTACTTC.

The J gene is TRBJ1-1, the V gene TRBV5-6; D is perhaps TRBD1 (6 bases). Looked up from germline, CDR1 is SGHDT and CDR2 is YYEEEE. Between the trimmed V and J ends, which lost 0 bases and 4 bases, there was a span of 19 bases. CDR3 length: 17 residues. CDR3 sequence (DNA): TGTGCCAGCAGCTTGGACAGGGCGGGCAGGGCGGGCACTGAAGCTTTCTTT. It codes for CASSLDRAGRAGTEAFF.

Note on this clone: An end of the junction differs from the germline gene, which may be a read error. The CDR3 sequence is CASSLGLGQDNF. In DNA form, the CDR3 reads TGTGCCAGCAGCTTGGGATTGGGACAGGACAACTTC. The gene calls are TRBV7-9 and TRBJ2-5, with TRBD1 matching over 8 bases. The germline V gene encodes CDR1 SEHNR and CDR2 FQNEAQ (reference sequence). The CDR3 contains 12 residues.

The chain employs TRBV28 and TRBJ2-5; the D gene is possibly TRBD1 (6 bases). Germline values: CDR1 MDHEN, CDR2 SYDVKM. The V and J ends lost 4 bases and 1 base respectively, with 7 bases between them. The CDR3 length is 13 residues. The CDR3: CASSWTVQETQYF. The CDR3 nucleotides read TGTGCCAGCAGTTGGACAGTCCAAGAGACCCAGTACTTC.

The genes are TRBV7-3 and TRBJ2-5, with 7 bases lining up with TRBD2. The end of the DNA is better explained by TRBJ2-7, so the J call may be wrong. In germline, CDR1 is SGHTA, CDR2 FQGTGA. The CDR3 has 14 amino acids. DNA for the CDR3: TGTGCCAGCAGCTTACAGGGACTACAGAACGAGCAGTACTTC. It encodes CASSLQGLQNEQYF.

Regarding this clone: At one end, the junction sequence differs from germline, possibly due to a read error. This CDR3 is CSSSLGDTRGYGYTF. CDR3 DNA: TGTTCCAGCAGCTTAGGGGACACCCGGGGCTATGGCTACACCTTC. This chain joins TRBV7-9 and TRBJ1-2; possible D gene TRBD1, 6 bases. The CDR3 has 15 amino acids. Germline values: CDR1 SEHNR, CDR2 FQNEAQ (reference sequence).

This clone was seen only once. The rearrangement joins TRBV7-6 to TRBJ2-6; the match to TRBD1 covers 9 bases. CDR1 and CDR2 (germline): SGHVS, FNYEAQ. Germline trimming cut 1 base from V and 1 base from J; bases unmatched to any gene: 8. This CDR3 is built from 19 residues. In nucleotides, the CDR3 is TGTGCCAGCAGCTTAGTTTCTTGGGACAGGGAGTCTGGGGCCAACGTCCTGACTTTC. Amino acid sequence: CASSLVSWDRESGANVLTF.

Written as DNA, the CDR3 is TGTGCCAGCAGGCACAGGAATGGAAACACCATATATTTT. This translates into CASRHRNGNTIYF. V and J are TRBV6-1 and TRBJ1-3, with D perhaps TRBD1 (5 bases). The length of the CDR3 is 13 residues. Trimming pared 6 bases from V and 3 bases from J, leaving 9 bases between. Per germline, CDR1 MNHNS and CDR2 SASEGT.

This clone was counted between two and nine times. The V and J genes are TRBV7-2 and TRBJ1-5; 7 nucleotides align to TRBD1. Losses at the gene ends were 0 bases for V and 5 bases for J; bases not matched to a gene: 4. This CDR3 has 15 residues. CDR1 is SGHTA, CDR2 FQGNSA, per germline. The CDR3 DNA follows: TGTGCCAGCAGCTTAGCGGGACAGCGCTATCAGCCCCAGCATTTT. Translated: CASSLAGQRYQPQHF.

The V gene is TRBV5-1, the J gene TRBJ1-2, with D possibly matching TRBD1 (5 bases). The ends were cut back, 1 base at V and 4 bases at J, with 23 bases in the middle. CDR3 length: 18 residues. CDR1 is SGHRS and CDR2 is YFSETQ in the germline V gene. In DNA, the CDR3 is TGCGCCAGCAGCTTGAGATCGGACACCACCCGAAGTGCCTATGGCTACACCTTC. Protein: CASSLRSDTTRSAYGYTF.

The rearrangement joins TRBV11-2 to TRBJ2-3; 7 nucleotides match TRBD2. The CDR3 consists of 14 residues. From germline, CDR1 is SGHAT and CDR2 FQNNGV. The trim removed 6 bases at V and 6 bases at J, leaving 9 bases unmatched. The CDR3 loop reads CASREAGDWDTQYF. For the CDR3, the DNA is TGTGCCAGCAGGGAGGCGGGAGATTGGGATACGCAGTATTTT.

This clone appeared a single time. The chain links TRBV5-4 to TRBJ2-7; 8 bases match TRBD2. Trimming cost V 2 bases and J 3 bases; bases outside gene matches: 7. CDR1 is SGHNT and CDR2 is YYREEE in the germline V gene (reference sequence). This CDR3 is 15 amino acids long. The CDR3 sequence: CASSFTSGENYEQYF. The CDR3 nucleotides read TGTGCCAGCAGCTTTACTAGCGGAGAAAACTACGAGCAGTACTTC.

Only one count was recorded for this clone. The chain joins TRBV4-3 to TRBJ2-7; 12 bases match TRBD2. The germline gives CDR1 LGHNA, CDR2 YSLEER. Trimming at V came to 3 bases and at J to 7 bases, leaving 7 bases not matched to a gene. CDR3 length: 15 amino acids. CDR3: CASSQGTSGLSEQYF. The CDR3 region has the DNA TGCGCCAGCAGCCAGGGGACTAGCGGGTTATCTGAGCAGTACTTC.

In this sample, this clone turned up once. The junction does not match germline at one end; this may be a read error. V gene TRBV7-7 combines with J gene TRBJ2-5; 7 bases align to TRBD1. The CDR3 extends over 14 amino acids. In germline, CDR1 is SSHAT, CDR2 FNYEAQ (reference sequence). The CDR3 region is CASSKTTGLETQYF. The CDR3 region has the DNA TGTGCTAGCAGCAAAACGACAGGGCTGGAGACCCAGTACTTC.

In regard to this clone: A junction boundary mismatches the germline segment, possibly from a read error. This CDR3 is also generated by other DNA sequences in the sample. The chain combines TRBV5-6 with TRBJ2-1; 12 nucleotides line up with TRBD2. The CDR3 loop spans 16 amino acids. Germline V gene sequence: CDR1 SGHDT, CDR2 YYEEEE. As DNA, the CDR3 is TGTGCCAGCAGCTTGGCCTTTGCTAGCGGGAGGGATGAGCAATTCTTC. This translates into CASSLAFASGRDEQFF.

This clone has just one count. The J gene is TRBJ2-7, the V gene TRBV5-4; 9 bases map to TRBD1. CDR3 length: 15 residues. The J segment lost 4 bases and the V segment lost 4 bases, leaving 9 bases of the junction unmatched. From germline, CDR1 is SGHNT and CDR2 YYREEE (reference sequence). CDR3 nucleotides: TGTGCCAGCAGCCGGCCGGGACAGGGTGGATACGAGCAGTACTTC. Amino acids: CASSRPGQGGYEQYF.

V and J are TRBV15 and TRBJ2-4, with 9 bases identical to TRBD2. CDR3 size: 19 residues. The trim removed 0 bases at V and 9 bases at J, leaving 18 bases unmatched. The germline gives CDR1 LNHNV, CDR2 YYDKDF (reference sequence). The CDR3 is CATSRDPPVGGRDLSIQYF. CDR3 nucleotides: TGTGCCACCAGCAGAGATCCCCCCGTCGGCGGGAGGGACTTAAGCATTCAGTACTTC.

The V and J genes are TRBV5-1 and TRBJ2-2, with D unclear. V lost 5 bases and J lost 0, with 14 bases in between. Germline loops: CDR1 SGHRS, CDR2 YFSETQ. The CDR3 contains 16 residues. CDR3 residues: CASRPRDFSNTGELFF. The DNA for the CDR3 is TGCGCCAGCAGACCAAGAGATTTTTCGAACACCGGGGAGCTGTTTTTT.

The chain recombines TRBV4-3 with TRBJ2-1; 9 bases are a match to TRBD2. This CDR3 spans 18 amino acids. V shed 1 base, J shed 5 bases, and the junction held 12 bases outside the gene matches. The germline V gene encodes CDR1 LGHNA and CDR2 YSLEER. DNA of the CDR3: TGCGCCAGCAGCCAAGCCTATCGGAGACTAGCGGAAAACAATGAGCAGTTCTTC. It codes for CASSQAYRRLAENNEQFF.

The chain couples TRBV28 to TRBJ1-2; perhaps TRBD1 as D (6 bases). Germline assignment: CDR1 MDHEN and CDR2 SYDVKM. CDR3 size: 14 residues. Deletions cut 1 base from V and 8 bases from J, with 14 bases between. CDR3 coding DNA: TGTGCCAGCAGTTTATTCGACAGGAAAGCGGGCTACACCTTC. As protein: CASSLFDRKAGYTF.

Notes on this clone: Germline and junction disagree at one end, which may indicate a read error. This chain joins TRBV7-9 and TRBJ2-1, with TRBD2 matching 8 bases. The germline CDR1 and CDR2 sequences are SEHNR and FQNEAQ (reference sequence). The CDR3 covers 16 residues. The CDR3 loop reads CSSTPDGGRITGEQFF. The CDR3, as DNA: TGTTCCAGTACTCCGGATGGCGGGAGGATTACGGGTGAGCAGTTCTTC. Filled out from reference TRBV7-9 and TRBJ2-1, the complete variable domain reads DTGVSQNPRHKITKRGQNVTFRCDPISEHNRLYWYRQTLGQGPEFLTYFQNEAQLEKSRLLSDRFSAERPKGSFSTLEIQRTEQGDSAMYLCSSTPDGGRITGEQFFGPGTRLTVL.

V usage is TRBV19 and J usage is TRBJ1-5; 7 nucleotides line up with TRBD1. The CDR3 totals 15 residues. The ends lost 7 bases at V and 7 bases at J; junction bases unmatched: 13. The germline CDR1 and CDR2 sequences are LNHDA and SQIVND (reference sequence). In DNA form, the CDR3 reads TGTGCCAGTAACATACCGGGACAGCTCTCCCAGCCCCAGCATTTT. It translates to CASNIPGQLSQPQHF.

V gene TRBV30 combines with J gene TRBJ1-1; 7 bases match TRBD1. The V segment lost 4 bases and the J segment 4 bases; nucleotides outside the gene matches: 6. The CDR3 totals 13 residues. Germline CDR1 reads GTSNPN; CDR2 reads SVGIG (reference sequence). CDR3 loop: CAWTPGGFTEAFF. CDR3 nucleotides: TGTGCCTGGACCCCAGGGGGTTTCACTGAAGCTTTCTTT.

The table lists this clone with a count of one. The CDR3 loop is CASSPRLAGELAKNIQYF. CDR3 in DNA: TGTGCCAGCTCACCCAGACTAGCGGGAGAACTAGCCAAAAACATTCAGTACTTC. The chain uses TRBV18 and TRBJ2-4; 12 positions agree with TRBD2. CDR1 and CDR2 from the germline V gene are KGHSH and LQKENI. The CDR3 totals 18 residues. With 3 bases clipped from V and 0 bases from J, the junction kept 6 bases outside the gene matches.

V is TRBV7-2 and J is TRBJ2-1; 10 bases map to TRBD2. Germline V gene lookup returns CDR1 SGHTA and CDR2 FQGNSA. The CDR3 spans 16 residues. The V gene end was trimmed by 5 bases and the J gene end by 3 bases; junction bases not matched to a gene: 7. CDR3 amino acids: CASSPIAGGLYNEQFF. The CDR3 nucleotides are TGTGCCAGCAGCCCCATAGCGGGAGGCCTCTACAATGAGCAGTTCTTC.